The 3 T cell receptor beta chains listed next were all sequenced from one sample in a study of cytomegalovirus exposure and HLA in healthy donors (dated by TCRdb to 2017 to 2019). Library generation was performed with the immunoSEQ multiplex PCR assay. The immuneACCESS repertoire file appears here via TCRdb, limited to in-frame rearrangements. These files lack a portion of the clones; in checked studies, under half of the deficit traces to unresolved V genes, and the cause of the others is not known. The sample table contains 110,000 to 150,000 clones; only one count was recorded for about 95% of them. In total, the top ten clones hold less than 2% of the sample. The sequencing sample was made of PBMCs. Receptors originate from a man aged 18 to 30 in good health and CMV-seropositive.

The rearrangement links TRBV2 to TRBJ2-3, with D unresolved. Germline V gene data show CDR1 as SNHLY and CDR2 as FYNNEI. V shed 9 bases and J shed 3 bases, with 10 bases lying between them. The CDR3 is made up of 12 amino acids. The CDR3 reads CASIEETDTQYF. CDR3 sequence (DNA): TGTGCCAGTATAGAGGAGACAGATACGCAGTATTTT.

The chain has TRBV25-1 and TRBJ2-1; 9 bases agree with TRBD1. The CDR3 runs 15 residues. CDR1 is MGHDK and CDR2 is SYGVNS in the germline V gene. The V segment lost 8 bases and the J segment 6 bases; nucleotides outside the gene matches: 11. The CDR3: CASLSGTGIFNEQFF. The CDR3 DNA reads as TGTGCCAGCCTCTCCGGGACAGGGATTTTCAATGAGCAGTTCTTC.

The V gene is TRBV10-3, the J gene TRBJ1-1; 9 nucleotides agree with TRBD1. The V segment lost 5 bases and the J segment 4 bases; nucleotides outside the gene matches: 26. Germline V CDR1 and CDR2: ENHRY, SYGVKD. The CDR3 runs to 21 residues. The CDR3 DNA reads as TGTGCCATCAGTTCGATTTTGGCGGGACAGGGTAAAAGTGGCGTGAGCACTGAAGCTTTCTTT. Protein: CAISSILAGQGKSGVSTEAFF.